The 15 T cell receptor beta chains below were found in one sample sequenced in a study of response to subunit inactivated influenza vaccine. TCRdb analysed the RT-PCR reads with MiXCR anew, one entry per CDR3 protein. This sample has around 170,000 distinct CDR3 sequences, with over 8.5% found just once. The source was CD8+ T cells sorted from PBMCs, collected roughly 24 months after vaccination. Receptors were obtained from a man between 50 and 75 years old who received an inactivated influenza vaccine.

This clonotype was seen a few times. The gene calls are TRBV7-9 and TRBJ2-2, with D perhaps TRBD2 (5 bases). The CDR3 sequence is 14 residues long. Germline lookup yields CDR1 SEHNR and CDR2 FQNEAQ (reference sequence). Trimming took off 5 bases at V and 7 bases at J, with 14 bases between the two ends. The DNA of the CDR3 is TGTGCCAGCAGCCCCCCTCTCGGGAACGGGGAGCTGTTTTTT. Translated: CASSPPLGNGELFF.

This clonotype was seen a few times. The chain carries TRBV28 and TRBJ1-5; D may be TRBD1 (5 bases). V lost 6 bases, J lost 4 bases, and 31 bases lay in between. The CDR3 is made up of 20 amino acids. Per the germline V gene, CDR1 is MDHEN and CDR2 is SYDVKM. CDR3 amino acids: CASSRDIGFNLWGRNQPQHF. The CDR3 nucleotides read TGTGCCAGCAGCAGAGACATTGGGTTTAATCTCTGGGGGAGAAATCAGCCCCAGCATTTT.

V is TRBV6-5 and J is TRBJ2-2; 7 bases match TRBD1. The CDR3 has 16 amino acids. Trimming removed 2 bases from V and 3 bases from J; junction bases left unmatched: 6. Germline V gives CDR1 MNHEY, CDR2 SVGAGI. This CDR3 is CASSYVDRVDTGELFF. In DNA, the CDR3 is TGTGCCAGCAGTTACGTTGACAGGGTGGACACCGGGGAGCTGTTTTTT.

This clonotype was counted a few times. The chain couples TRBV7-9 to TRBJ2-7; TRBD1 matches at 9 bases. The CDR3 covers 14 residues. Germline CDR1 and CDR2: SEHNR and FQNEAQ (reference sequence). J lost 3 bases, V lost 6 bases, and 6 bases had no gene match. The CDR3 bases are TGTGCCAGCAGTTCGGGACAGGGCGACTACGAGCAGTACTTC. Translated: CASSSGQGDYEQYF.

This chain uses TRBV4-3 with TRBJ2-7; D call uncertain. Per germline, CDR1 LGHNA and CDR2 YSLEER. This CDR3 is 15 amino acids long. Trimming removed 0 bases from V and 3 bases from J, with 12 bases in between. The CDR3 sequence is CASSQEYPVGYEQYF. For the CDR3, the DNA is TGCGCCAGCAGCCAAGAATACCCAGTAGGCTACGAGCAGTACTTC.

V is TRBV6-2 or TRBV6-3 and J is TRBJ2-1; 7 bases agree with TRBD2. Germline CDR1 MNHEY, CDR2 SVGEGT. This CDR3 has 12 residues. V lost 8 bases and J lost 2; bases outside the gene matches: 0. The CDR3 DNA follows: TGTGCCAGCGGGAGGGCCTACAATGAGCAGTTCTTC. It is translated as CASGRAYNEQFF.

The table lists this clonotype with a few counts. The chain combines TRBV24-1 with TRBJ2-7, with TRBD1 matching 8 bases. Germline trimming cut 5 bases from V and 2 bases from J; bases unmatched to any gene: 4. The CDR3 has 14 residues. Germline CDR1 is KGHDR and CDR2 is SFDVKD. For the CDR3, the DNA is TGTGCCACCAGTGCGGGGACAGGACCCTACGAGCAGTACTTC. It codes for CATSAGTGPYEQYF.

This clonotype was seen a few times. This chain uses TRBV3-1 with TRBJ2-3; possibly TRBD2 for D (6 bases). The germline CDR1 and CDR2 sequences are LGHDT and YNNKEL (reference sequence). The CDR3 runs to 16 residues. V lost 4 bases and J lost 0, with 14 bases in between. CDR3 bases: TGTGCCAGCAGCCCAATAGCGGAAACTAGCACAGATACGCAGTATTTT. This translates into CASSPIAETSTDTQYF.

This clonotype appeared many times. V gene TRBV7-9 combines with J gene TRBJ2-7, with TRBD2 matching 9 bases. The CDR3 length is 16 residues. Germline CDR1 and CDR2: SEHNR and FQNEAQ (reference sequence). The J segment lost 7 bases and the V segment lost 2 bases, leaving 12 bases of the junction unmatched. The chain's CDR3 is CASSLPYIAGVEEQYF. As DNA, the CDR3 is TGTGCCAGCAGCTTACCCTATATAGCGGGAGTCGAAGAGCAGTACTTC. Together with reference TRBV7-9 and TRBJ2-7, the CDR3 gives the full variable domain: DTGVSQNPRHKITKRGQNVTFRCDPISEHNRLYWYRQTLGQGPEFLTYFQNEAQLEKSRLLSDRFSAERPKGSFSTLEIQRTEQGDSAMYLCASSLPYIAGVEEQYFGPGTRLTVT.

The table lists this clonotype with a few counts. The chain uses TRBV20-1 and TRBJ2-1, with D maybe TRBD2 (6 bases). V lost 3 bases, J lost 3 bases, and 9 bases lay in between. Germline V gene sequence: CDR1 DFQATT, CDR2 SNEGSKA (reference sequence). CDR3 size: 13 residues. This CDR3 reads CSASLANYNEQFF. The CDR3 region has the DNA TGCAGTGCTAGTCTAGCGAACTACAATGAGCAGTTCTTC.

This clonotype was observed many times. The chain uses TRBV4-2 and TRBJ2-7, with D possibly matching TRBD1 (5 bases). This CDR3 is built from 13 residues. V dropped 0 bases and J dropped 2 bases, with 5 bases sitting between them. CDR1 is LGHNA and CDR2 is YNFKEQ in the germline V gene. The CDR3 sequence is CASSQDRAYEQYF. CDR3 coding DNA: TGTGCCAGCAGCCAAGACAGGGCCTACGAGCAGTACTTC.

This clonotype was observed many times. This chain uses TRBV29-1 with TRBJ2-1; perhaps TRBD2 as D (5 bases). In germline, CDR1 is SQVTM, CDR2 ANQGSEA. V lost 5 bases and J 1 base, leaving 15 bases between the germline ends. The CDR3 runs 15 residues. CDR3 loop: CSVRGLLMSYNEQFF. Written as DNA, the CDR3 is TGCAGCGTTCGAGGGTTATTAATGTCCTACAATGAGCAGTTCTTC.

Only a few counts were recorded for this clonotype. This chain connects TRBV9 to TRBJ2-7, with D possibly matching TRBD2 (6 bases). Trimming shortened V by 0 bases and J by 2 bases, and 12 bases separated the two germline ends. Germline loops: CDR1 SGDLS, CDR2 YYNGEE. The length of the CDR3 is 15 residues. DNA for the CDR3: TGTGCCAGCAGCGTAGGAGCGGGTGGGCCCTACGAGCAGTACTTC. The encoded protein is CASSVGAGGPYEQYF.

This clonotype is termed medium-sized. This chain joins TRBV29-1 and TRBJ1-3; D might be TRBD1 (5 bases). The CDR3 contains 17 residues. Germline V gene sequence: CDR1 SQVTM, CDR2 ANQGSEA. With 2 bases removed from V and 2 bases from J, the gap between germline ends came to 19 bases. This chain's CDR3 is CSVESNSRGSAGNTIYF. CDR3 DNA sequence: TGCAGCGTTGAAAGCAACTCACGGGGGTCCGCTGGAAACACCATATATTTT.

The chain's CDR3 is CASRSGGHLPDTQYF. In DNA form, the CDR3 reads TGTGCCAGCAGAAGCGGGGGGCACCTCCCAGATACGCAGTATTTT. V usage is TRBV12-3 or TRBV12-4 and J usage is TRBJ2-3; 9 bases are a match to TRBD2. Unmatched junction bases numbered 8, after V lost 6 bases and J lost 4 bases. The CDR3 sequence is 15 residues long.